The T cell receptor (beta chain) under discussion was sequenced for a study of T cell responses to AZD1222 COVID-19 vaccine. Background on the study: Doses given second, at about 4 or about 12 weeks, were pooled.

The method was immunoSEQ multiplex PCR; TCRdb's version includes in-frame clones alone and lacks a portion of them. Of about 150,000 clones in the sample, 92% were seen once. This CDR3 is 12 amino acids long. Looked up from germline, CDR1 is SGDLS and CDR2 is YYNGEE. Trimming left V 3 bases short and J 8 bases short, with 11 bases between. This rearrangement joins TRBV9 to TRBJ1-2; TRBD1 might be the D (6 bases). The receptor comes from an adult in good health. Material: peripheral blood, obtained on day 0 of AZD1222 vaccination. CDR3 sequence reads: CASSAGTLGYTF. As DNA, the CDR3 is TGTGCCAGCAGCGCGGGGACACTGGGCTACACCTTC.